The next 2 T cell receptor beta chains were all read from a single sample in a study of human T cells and chemical hapten exposure. Indicated time point: pre-sensitization, week 0. Treatment described: therapeutic diphenylcyclopropenone sensitization with weekly scalp DPC. TCRdb re-analysed the RACE reads in MiXCR, keeping a single row per CDR3 protein. The sample includes some 70,000 distinct CDR3 sequences, around 9.9% of them seen just once. Sequenced here: whole blood, sampled in connection with sensitization to the hapten diphenylcyclopropenone (DPC). The receptors derive from a woman in her forties or fifties with alopecia areata. Some clones in this sample may be carry-over from other donors' samples.

This clonotype was counted only a few times. The chain recombines TRBV3-1 with TRBJ2-6; D may be TRBD1 or TRBD2 (5 bases each). Trimming pared 3 bases from V and 0 bases from J, leaving 12 bases between. Looked up from germline, CDR1 is LGHDT and CDR2 is YNNKEL (reference sequence). CDR3 length: 17 amino acids. The CDR3 here is CASSQPSGRSGANVLTF. CDR3 in DNA: TGTGCCAGCAGCCAGCCCTCGGGGCGCTCTGGGGCCAACGTCCTGACTTTC. Looking up the rest from reference TRBV3-1 and TRBJ2-6 gives the full variable domain: DTAVSQTPKYLVTQMGNDKSIKCEQNLGHDTMYWYKQDSKKFLKIMFSYNNKELIINETVPNRFSPKSPDKAHLNLHINSLELGDSAVYFCASSQPSGRSGANVLTFGAGSRLTVL.

Concerning this clonotype: A much bigger clone sits one base away, suggesting this may be a read error. The CDR3 coding sequence is TGTGCCAGCAGCCAGAGGGCCACTAGCGGCTCCCGGCAGTTCTTC. Its translation is CASSQRATSGSRQFF. The rearrangement links TRBV11-3 to TRBJ2-1; 8 nucleotides line up with TRBD2. Looked up from germline, CDR1 is SGHNT and CDR2 is YENEEA. The CDR3 covers 15 residues. V shed 5 bases and J 12 bases; nucleotides not matched to a gene: 15.